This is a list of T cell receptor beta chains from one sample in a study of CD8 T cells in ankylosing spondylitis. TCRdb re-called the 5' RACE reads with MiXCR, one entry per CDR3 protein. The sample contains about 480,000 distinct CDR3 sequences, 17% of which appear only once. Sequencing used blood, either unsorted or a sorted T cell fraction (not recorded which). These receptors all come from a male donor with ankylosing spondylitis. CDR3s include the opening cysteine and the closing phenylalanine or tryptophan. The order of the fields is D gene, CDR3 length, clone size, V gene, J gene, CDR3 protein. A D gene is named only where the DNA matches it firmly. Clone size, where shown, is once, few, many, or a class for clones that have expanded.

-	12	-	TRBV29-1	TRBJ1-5	CSIRLADQPQHF
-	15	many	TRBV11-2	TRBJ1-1	CASSLGAGMNTEAFF
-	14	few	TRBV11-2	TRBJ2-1	CASSLGLKEGGQFF
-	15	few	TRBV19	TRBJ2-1	CASSIAGTPYNEQFF
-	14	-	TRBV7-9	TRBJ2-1	CASSQTGEGNEQFF
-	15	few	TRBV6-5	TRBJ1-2	CASSYSGRQDNGYTF
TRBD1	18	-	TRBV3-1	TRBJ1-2	CASSQEARGQGAGYGYTF
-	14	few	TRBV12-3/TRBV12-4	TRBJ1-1	CASTRTGMNTEAFF
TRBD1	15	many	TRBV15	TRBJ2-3	CATSRQGAAGDTQYF
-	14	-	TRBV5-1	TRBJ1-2	CASSLARVGYGYTF
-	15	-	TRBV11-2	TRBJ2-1	CASSLDGTHINEQFF
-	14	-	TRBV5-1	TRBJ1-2	CASSPTTVNYGYTF
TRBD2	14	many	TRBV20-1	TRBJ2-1	CSARDWTSNNEQFF
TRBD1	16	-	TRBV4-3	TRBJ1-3	CASSQDYRGLGNTIYF
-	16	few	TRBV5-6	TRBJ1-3	CASSLRRDLTGNTIYF
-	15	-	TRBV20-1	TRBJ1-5	CSARDHQSGREPQHF
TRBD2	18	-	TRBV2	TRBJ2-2	CASSEVALAGGYTGELFF
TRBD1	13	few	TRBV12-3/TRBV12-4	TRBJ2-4	CASSTTGGNIQYF
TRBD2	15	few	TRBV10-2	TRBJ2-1	CASKTTSGSYNEQFF
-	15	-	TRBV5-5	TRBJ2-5	CASSSEPDRQETQYF
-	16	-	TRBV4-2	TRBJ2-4	CASSLIQSSAKNIQYF
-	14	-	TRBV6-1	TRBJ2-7	CASSEGVESHEQYF
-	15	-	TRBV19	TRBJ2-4	CASSEQIAAKNIQYF
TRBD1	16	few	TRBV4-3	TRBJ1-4	CASSQDPDRGNEKLFF
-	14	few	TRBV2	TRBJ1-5	CASRGDSYNQPQHF
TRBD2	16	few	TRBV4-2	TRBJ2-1	CASSPIAGGSYNEQFF
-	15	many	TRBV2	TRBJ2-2	CASRTARALTGELFF
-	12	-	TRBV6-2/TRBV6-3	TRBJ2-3	CASSYSEFTQYF
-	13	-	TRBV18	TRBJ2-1	CASSQSRDNEQFF
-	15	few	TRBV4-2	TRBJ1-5	CASSQDLRGGQPQHF